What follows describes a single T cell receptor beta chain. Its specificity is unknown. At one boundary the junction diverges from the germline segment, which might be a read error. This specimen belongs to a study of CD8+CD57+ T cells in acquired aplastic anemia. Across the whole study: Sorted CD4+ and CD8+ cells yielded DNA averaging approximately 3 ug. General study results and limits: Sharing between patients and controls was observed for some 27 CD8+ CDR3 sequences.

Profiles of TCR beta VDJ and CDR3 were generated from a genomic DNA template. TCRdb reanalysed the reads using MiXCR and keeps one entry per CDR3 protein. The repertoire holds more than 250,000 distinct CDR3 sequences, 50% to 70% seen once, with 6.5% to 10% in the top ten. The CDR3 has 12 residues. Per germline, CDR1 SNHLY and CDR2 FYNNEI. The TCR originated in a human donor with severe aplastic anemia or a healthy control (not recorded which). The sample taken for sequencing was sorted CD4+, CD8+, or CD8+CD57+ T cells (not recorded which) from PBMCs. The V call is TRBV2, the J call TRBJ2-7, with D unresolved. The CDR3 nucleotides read TGTGCCAGCAGTACCCTTTCCTATGAGCAGAACTTC. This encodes CASSTLSYEQNF.